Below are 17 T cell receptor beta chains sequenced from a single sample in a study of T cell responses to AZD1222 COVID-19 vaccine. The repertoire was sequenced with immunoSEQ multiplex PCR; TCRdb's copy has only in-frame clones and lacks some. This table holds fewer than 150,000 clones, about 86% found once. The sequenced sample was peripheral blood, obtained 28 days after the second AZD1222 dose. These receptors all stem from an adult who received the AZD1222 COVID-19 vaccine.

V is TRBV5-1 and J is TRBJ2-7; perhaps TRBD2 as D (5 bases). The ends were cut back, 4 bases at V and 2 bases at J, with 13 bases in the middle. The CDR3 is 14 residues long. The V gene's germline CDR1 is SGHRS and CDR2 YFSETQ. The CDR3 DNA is TGCGCCAGCAGCGTAGCGTTCGGGGCCTACGAGCAGTACTTC. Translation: CASSVAFGAYEQYF.

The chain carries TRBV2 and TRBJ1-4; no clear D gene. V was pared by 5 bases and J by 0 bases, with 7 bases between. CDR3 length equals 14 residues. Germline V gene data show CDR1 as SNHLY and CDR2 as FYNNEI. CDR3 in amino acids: CASSRTATNEKLFF. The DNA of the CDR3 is TGTGCCAGCAGTCGGACGGCAACTAATGAAAAACTGTTTTTT.

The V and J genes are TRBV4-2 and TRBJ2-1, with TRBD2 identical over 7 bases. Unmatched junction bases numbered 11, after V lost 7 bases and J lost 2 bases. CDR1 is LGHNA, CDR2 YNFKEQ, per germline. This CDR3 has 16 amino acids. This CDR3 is CASTARPGTTYNEQFF. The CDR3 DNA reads TGTGCCAGCACGGCCCGTCCCGGGACTACCTACAATGAGCAGTTCTTC.

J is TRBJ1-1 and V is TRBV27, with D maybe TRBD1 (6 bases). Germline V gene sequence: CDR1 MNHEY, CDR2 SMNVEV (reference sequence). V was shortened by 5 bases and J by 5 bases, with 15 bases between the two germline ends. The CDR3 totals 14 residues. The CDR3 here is CASSIFRGVTEAFF. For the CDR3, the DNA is TGTGCCAGCAGTATCTTCAGGGGAGTGACTGAAGCTTTCTTT.

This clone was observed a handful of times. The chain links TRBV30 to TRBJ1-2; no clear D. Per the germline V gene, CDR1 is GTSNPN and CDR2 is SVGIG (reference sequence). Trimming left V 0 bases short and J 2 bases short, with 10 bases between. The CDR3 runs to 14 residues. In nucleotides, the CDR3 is TGTGCCTGGAGTGTACTGGGGATAAACTATGGCTACACCTTC. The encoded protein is CAWSVLGINYGYTF.

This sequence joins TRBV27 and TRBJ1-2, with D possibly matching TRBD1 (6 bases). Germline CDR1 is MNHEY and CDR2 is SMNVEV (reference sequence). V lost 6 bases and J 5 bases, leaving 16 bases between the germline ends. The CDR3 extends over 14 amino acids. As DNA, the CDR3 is TGTGCCAGCAGCCGAAACAGGGTAGATTATGGCTACACCTTC. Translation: CASSRNRVDYGYTF.

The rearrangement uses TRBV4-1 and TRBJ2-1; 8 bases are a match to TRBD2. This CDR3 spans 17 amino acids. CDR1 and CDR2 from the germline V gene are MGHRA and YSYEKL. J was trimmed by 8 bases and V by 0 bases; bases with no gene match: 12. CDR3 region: CASSQDGAAGALDEQFF. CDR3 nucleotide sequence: TGCGCCAGCAGCCAAGATGGGGCAGCGGGAGCCCTGGATGAGCAGTTCTTC.

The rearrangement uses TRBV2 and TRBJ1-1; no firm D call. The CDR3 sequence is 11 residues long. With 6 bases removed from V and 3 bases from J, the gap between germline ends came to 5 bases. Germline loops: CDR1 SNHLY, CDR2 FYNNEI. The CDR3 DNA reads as TGTGCCAGCAGGCAAGACACTGAAGCTTTCTTT. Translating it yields CASRQDTEAFF.

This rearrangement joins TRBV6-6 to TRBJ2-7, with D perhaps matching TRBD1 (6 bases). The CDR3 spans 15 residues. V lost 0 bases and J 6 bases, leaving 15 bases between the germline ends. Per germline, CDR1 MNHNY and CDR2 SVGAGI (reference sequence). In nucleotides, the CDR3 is TGTGCCAGCAGTTACTCGGGTCGCAGGGGTATCGAGCAGTACTTC. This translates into CASSYSGRRGIEQYF.

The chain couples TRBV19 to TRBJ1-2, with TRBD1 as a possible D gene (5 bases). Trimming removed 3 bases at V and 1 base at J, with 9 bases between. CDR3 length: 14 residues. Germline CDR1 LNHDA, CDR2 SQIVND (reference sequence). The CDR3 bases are TGTGCCAGTAGTATCGGGACTGTTAACTATGGCTACACCTTC. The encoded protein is CASSIGTVNYGYTF.

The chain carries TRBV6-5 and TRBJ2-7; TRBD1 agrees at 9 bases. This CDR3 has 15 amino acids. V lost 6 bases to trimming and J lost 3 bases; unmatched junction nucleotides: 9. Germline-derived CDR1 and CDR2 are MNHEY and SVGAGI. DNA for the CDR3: TGTGCCAGCAGCCCCTCCGGGACAGGGCTCTACGAGCAGTACTTC. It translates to CASSPSGTGLYEQYF.

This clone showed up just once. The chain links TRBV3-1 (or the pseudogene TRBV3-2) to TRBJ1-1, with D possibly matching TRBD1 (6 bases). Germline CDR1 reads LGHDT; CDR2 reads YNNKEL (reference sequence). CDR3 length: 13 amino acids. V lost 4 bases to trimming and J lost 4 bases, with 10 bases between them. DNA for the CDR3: TGTGCCAGCAGCCCAAGACAGGCCACTGAAGCTTTCTTT. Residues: CASSPRQATEAFF.

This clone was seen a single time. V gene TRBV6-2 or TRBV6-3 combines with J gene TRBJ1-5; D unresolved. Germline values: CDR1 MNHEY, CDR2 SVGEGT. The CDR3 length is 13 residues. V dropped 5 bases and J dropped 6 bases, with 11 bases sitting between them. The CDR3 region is CASSPLWSQPQHF. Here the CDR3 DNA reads TGTGCCAGCAGTCCGTTATGGAGTCAGCCCCAGCATTTT.

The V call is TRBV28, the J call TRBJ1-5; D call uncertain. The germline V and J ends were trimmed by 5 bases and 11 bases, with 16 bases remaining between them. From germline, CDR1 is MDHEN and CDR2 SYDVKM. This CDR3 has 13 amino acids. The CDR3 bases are TGTGCCAGCAGTGTAACCCGGATTCGTTCCCAGCATTTT. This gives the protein CASSVTRIRSQHF.

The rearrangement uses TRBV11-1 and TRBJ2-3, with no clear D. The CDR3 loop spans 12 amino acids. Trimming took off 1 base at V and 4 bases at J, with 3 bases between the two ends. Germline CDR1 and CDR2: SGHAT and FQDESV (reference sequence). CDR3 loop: CASSLGADTQYF. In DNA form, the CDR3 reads TGTGCCAGCAGCTTAGGGGCAGATACGCAGTATTTT.

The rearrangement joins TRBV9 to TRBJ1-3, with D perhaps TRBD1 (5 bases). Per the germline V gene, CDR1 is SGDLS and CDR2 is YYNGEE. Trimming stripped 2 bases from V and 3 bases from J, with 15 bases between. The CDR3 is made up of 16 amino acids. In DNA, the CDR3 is TGTGCCAGCAGCGTGGGGCACGGAACGAGTGGAAACACCATATATTTT. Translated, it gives CASSVGHGTSGNTIYF.

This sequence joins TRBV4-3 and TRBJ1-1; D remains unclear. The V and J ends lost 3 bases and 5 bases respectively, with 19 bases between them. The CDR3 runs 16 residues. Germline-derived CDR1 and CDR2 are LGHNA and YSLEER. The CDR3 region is CASSHEGYLEGTEAFF. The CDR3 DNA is TGCGCCAGCAGCCATGAAGGATACTTAGAAGGTACTGAAGCTTTCTTT.